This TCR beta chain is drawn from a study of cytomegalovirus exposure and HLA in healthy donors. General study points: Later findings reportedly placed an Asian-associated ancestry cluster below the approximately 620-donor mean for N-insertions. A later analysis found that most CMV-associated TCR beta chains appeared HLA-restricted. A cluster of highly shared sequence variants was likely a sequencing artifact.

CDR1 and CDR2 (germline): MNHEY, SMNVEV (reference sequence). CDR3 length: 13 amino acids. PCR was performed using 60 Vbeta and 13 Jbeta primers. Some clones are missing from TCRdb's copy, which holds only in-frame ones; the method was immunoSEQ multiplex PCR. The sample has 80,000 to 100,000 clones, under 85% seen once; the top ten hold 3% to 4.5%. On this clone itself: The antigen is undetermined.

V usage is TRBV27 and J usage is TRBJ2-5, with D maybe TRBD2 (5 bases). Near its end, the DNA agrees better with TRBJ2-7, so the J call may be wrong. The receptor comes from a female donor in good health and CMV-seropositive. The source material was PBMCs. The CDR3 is CASSIMRAYEQYF. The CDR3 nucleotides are TGTGCCAGCAGTATTATGCGGGCCTACGAGCAGTACTTC.